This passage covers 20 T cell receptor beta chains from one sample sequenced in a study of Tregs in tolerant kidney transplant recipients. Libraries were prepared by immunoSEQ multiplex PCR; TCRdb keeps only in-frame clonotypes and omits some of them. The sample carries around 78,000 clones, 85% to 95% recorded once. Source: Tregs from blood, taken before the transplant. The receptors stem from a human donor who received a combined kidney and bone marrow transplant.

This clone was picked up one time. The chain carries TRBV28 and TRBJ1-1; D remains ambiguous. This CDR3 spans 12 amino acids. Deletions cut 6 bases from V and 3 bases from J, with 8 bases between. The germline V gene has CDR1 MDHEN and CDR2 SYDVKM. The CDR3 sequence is CASSPLYTEAFF. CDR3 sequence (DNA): TGTGCCAGCAGCCCCTTGTACACTGAAGCTTTCTTT.

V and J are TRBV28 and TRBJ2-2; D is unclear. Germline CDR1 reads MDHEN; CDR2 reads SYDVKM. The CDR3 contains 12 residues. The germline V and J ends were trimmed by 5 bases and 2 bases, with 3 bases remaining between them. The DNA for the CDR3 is TGTGCCAGCAGTAAAAACACCGGGGAGCTGTTTTTT. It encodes CASSKNTGELFF.

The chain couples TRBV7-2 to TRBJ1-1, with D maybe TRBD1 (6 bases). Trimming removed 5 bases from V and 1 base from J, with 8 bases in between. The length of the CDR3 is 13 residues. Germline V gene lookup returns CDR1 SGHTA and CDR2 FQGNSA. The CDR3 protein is CASSQGQNTEAFF. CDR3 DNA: TGTGCCAGCAGCCAGGGACAGAACACTGAAGCTTTCTTT.

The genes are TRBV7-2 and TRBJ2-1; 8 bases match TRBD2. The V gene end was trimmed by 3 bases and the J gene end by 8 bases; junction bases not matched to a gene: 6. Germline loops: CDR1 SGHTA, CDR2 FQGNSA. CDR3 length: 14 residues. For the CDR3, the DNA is TGTGCCAGCAGCTTCGGGACTAGGGGCTATGAGCAGTTCTTC. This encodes CASSFGTRGYEQFF.

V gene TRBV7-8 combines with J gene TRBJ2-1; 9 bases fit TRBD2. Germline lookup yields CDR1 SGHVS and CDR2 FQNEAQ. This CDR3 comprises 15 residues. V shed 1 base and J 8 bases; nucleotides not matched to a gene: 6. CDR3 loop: CASSLEGSGSYEQFF. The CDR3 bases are TGTGCCAGCAGCTTAGAGGGTAGCGGGAGCTATGAGCAGTTCTTC.

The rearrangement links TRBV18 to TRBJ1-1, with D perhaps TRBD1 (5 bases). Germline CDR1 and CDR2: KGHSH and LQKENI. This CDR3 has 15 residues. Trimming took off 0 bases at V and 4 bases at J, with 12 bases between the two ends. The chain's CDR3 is CASSPPSGFGTEAFF. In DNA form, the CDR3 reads TGTGCCAGCTCACCACCGTCAGGGTTCGGCACTGAAGCTTTCTTT.

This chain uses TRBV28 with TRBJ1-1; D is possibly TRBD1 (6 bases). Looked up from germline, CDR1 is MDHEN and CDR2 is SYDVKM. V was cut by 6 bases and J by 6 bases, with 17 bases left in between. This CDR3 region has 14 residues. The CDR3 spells CASSLGGGLPEAFF. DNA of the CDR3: TGTGCCAGCAGCCTCGGGGGGGGGCTCCCTGAAGCTTTCTTT.

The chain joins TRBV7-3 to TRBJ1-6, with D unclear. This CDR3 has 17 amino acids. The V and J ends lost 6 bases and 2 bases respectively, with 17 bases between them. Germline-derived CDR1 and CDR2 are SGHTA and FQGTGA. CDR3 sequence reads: CASSQKGGPTYNSPLHF. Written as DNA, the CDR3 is TGTGCCAGCAGTCAAAAGGGAGGGCCAACCTATAATTCACCCCTCCACTTT.

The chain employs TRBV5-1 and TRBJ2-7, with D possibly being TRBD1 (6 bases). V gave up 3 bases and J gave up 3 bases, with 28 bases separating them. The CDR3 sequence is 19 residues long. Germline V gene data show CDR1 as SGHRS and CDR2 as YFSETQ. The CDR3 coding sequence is TGCGCCAGCAGCTCGCCAAGGGGGAAGACGACTCGAGAGGGCTACGAGCAGTACTTC. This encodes CASSSPRGKTTREGYEQYF.

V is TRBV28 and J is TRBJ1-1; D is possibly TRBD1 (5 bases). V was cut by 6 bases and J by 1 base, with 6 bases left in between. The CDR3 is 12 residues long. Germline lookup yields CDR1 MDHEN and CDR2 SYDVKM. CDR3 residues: CASRRGNTEAFF. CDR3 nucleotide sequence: TGTGCCAGCAGGAGGGGGAACACTGAAGCTTTCTTT.

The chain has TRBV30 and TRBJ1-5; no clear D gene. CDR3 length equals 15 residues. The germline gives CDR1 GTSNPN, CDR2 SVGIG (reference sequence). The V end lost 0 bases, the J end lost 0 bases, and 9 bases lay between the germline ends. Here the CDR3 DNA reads TGTGCCTGGAGTGTAGGTCGGCTTAGCAATCAGCCCCAGCATTTT. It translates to CAWSVGRLSNQPQHF.

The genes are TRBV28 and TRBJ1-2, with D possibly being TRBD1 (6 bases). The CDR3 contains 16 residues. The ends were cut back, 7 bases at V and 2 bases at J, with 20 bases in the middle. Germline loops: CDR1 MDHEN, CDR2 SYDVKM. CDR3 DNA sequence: TGTGCCAGCAAAGGTCCAGGGGCCGCTAGCAACTATGGCTACACCTTC. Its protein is CASKGPGAASNYGYTF.

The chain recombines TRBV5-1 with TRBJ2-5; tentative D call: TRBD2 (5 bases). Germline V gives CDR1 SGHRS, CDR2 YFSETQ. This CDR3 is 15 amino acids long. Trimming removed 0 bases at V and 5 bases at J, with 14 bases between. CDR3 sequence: CASSLVGSEGETQYF. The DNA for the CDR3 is TGCGCCAGCAGCTTGGTGGGGTCCGAGGGTGAGACCCAGTACTTC.

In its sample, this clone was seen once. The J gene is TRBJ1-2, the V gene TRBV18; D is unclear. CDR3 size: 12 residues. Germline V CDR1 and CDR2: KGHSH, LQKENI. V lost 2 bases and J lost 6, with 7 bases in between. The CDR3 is CASSPDTNGYTF. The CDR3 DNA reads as TGTGCCAGCTCACCAGATACCAATGGCTACACCTTC.

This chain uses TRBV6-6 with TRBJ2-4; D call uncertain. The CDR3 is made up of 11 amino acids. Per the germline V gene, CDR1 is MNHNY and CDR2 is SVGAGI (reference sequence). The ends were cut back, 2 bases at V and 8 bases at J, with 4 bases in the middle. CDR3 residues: CASSYADIQYF. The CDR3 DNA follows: TGTGCCAGCAGTTACGCTGACATTCAGTACTTC.

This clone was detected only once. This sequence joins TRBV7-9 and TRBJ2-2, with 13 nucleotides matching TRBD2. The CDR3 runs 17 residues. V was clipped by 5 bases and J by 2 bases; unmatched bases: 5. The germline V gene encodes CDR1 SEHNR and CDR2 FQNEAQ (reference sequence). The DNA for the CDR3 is TGTGCCAGCAGCCCCGGGACTAGCGGGGTTAACACCGGGGAGCTGTTTTTT. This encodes CASSPGTSGVNTGELFF.

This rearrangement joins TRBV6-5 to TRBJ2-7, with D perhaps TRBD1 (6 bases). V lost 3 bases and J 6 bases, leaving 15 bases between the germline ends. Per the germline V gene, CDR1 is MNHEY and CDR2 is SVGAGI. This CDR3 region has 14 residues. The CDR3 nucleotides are TGTGCCAGCAGTTATAGCAGGGGAGTAGGCGAGCAGTACTTC. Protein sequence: CASSYSRGVGEQYF.

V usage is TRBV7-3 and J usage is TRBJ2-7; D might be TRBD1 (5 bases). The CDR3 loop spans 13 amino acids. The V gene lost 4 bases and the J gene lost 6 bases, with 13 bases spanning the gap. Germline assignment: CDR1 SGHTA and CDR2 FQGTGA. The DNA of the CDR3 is TGTGCCAGCAGCTCGCAGGGTTCTGGCGAGCAGTACTTC. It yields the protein CASSSQGSGEQYF.

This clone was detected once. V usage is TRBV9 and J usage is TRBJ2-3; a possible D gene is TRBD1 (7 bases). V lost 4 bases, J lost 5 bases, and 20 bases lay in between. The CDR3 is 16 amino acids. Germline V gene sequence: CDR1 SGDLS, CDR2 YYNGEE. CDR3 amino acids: CASSSPRGGTEDTQYF. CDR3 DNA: TGTGCCAGCAGCTCCCCGCGCGGCGGGACAGAAGATACGCAGTATTTT.

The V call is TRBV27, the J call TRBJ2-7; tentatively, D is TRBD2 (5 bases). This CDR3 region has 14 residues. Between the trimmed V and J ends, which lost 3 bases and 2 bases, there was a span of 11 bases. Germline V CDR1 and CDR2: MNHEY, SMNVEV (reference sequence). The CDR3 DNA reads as TGTGCCAGCAGTTTTCATACCGGGACCTACGAGCAGTACTTC. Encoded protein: CASSFHTGTYEQYF.